This TCR beta chain appears in the sequencing data of a study of T-cell memory formation after mild COVID-19 listed by TCRdb under 2021. A note on the overall study: Most TCR sequence clusters were specific to one of the two donors. In a couple of donors, T-cell clones that expanded and contracted after mild COVID-19 were followed by sequencing TCRalpha and TCRbeta repertoires longitudinally. Two young, previously healthy adult volunteers made up the cohort, one male and one female.

Ficoll-Paque density gradient centrifugation was the method used to isolate PBMCs. The paper's findings and limits, for the study overall: Balanced CD4/CD8 phenotypes were observed for clones contracting from day 15 to 85, whereas a bias towards CD4+ was observed for a second wave of clones expanding from day 15 to 37. Whether the second-wave clones peaking on day 37 were SARS-CoV-2 specific was not confirmed. Contracting CD4+ clones appeared mostly in the CM and EM memory subsets, whereas CD8+ clones were enriched in EMRA. Some responding clones were detected in pre-infection memory, suggesting pre-existing cross-reactive memory T cells joined the SARS-CoV-2 response. Only two mild cases were covered by the study, and larger cohorts that include severe cases with pre-infection samples were considered necessary.

The data were produced on an Illumina NovaSeq 6000. TCRalpha and TCRbeta cDNA libraries were built by 5'RACE with constant-segment primers, adding sample barcodes and unique molecular identifiers. RNA was extracted from every sample with Trizol reagent. Amplification of the libraries took two PCR steps, and the second step added a second sample barcode plus Illumina TruSeq adapters. Sequencing of the libraries was done on an Illumina NovaSeq, producing 2 x 150 bp paired-end reads. Regarding the original processing steps: The reads were demultiplexed and collapsed into UMI-guided consensus sequences using migec v1.2.7. Using mixcr v2.1.11, UMI consensuses were aligned to TRA and TRB V and J templates and then assembled into clonotypes. Clonotypes were classified as expanded or contracted when called significant by both edgeR and NoisET, with noise models trained on biological replicates. For edgeR calls, the thresholds were a false discovery rate-adjusted p below 0.01 and a log2 fold-change of 1. As an exploratory analysis of dynamics, max-normalized trajectories of the 1000 most abundant clonotypes were examined with PCA combined with hierarchical clustering. Each responding clone was given a CD4 or CD8 phenotype based on the CD4+ and CD8+ repertoires, which had been sequenced separately. Through fastp at Q25 and MiXCR, TCRdb rebuilt clones from the public reads, retaining in-frame beta chains. Rows with one shared CDR3 protein collapse into an entry with the most common genes and DNA. The V and J calls here are based on TCRdb, not the publication. This sample holds about 350,000 distinct CDR3 sequences; approximately 13% were observed only once. The ten largest clones capture approximately 21% of the sample.

Turning to this clonotype: It has no known antigen specificity. Base qualities are not recorded, but no much larger clone differs from it by a single base.

Deletion took 5 bases off V and 4 bases off J, with a span of 9 bases between the germline ends. Counted from cysteine to phenylalanine, this CDR3 has 13 amino acids. The retained sequence is limited to the CDR3, 39 bases, with the frame set at the first base. According to the germline V gene (reference sequence), CDR1 reads SEHNR and CDR2 reads FQNEAQ. The TCR comes from a man aged 18 to 35 who had mild COVID-19 (a few samples of this study predate the infection). The sample titles of this study are shuffled in the database, so cell type and time point are left out; the donor was told from shared clones. Specimen: PBMCs or a T cell subset sorted from them (not recorded which). The rearranged chain carries TRBV7-9 and TRBJ2-1, with a weak D call of TRBD1 (5 bases match). The CDR3 region reads CASSTQGYNEQFF. The DNA sequence is given as TGTGCCAGCAGCACCCAGGGTTACAATGAGCAGTTCTTC.